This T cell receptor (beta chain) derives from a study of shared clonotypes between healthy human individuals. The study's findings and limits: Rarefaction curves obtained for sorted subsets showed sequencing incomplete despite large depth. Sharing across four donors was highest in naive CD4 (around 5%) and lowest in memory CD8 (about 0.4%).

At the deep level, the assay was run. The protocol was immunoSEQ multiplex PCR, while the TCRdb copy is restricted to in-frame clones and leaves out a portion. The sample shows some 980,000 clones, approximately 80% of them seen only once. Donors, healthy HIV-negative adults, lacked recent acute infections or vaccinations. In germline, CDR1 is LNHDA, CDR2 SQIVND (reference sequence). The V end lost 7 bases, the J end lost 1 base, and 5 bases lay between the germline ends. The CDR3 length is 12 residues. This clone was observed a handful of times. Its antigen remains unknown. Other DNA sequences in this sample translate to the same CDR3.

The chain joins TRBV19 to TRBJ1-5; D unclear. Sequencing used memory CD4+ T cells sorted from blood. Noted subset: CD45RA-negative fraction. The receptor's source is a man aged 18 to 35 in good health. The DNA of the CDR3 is TGTGCCAGTAAAGACAGCAATCAGCCCCAGCATTTT. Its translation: CASKDSNQPQHF.